The 19 T cell receptor beta chains listed next were all sequenced from one sample in a study of blood T cells in healthy people across ages. A second about 6 to 11 cycle PCR used barcoded and J-beta primers. TCRdb independently ran MiXCR on the 5' RACE reads; one entry per CDR3 protein. The sample lists 1.5 million to 1.9 million distinct CDR3 sequences; roughly 43% were seen once. The specimen sequenced was blood. The receptors were sampled from a woman aged 18-30 years in good health.

The genes are TRBV7-9 and TRBJ2-3, with D possibly matching TRBD2 (6 bases). The V gene lost 1 base and the J gene lost 6 bases, with 14 bases spanning the gap. The CDR3 has 15 residues. Per the germline V gene, CDR1 is SEHNR and CDR2 is FQNEAQ (reference sequence). As DNA, the CDR3 is TGTGCCAGCAGCTTAGTTGAGGCTCGGGGGGATACGCAGTATTTT. It is translated as CASSLVEARGDTQYF.

A single count supports this clonotype. The chain carries TRBV21-1 and TRBJ2-7; the table's D call, TRBD2, was not checked against the DNA. TRBV21-1 is given as a pseudogene. The CDR3 length is 16 residues. Written as DNA, the CDR3 is TGTGCCAGCAGCAAAGAAGGGCTACAAGGGCACAATGAGCAGTACTTC. Protein: CASSKEGLQGHNEQYF.

The chain links TRBV7-2 to TRBJ1-5, with D possibly matching TRBD1 (5 bases). Germline CDR1 and CDR2: SGHTA and FQGNSA. The CDR3 has 13 amino acids. V dropped 7 bases and J dropped 7 bases, with 14 bases sitting between them. The CDR3 nucleotides read TGTGCCAGCACTTACGGGGGTGGGCAGCCCCAGCATTTT. Translating gives CASTYGGGQPQHF.

The rearrangement joins TRBV7-2 to TRBJ2-3; TRBD1 aligns across 10 bases. CDR3 length: 16 amino acids. The V segment lost 1 base and the J segment 0 bases; nucleotides outside the gene matches: 1. Germline CDR1 and CDR2: SGHTA and FQGNSA. For the CDR3, the DNA is TGTGCCAGCAGCTTAGTGACAGGGGGCAGCACAGATACGCAGTATTTT. This gives the protein CASSLVTGGSTDTQYF.

This clonotype was seen only once. The chain has TRBV20-1 and TRBJ1-6, with D tentatively TRBD1 (6 bases). V lost 6 bases and J lost 0, with 9 bases in between. The CDR3 has 14 residues. Germline CDR1 DFQATT, CDR2 SNEGSKA (reference sequence). The CDR3 DNA sequence: TGCAGTGCGAAGGACAGCTCCTATAATTCACCCCTCCACTTT. It translates to CSAKDSSYNSPLHF.

CDR3 protein: CASSQMGGFGPQHF. The CDR3 region has the DNA TGTGCCAGCAGTCAAATGGGCGGATTCGGGCCCCAGCATTTT. The rearrangement uses TRBV12-3 or TRBV12-4 and TRBJ1-5, with D uncertain. CDR3 length equals 14 residues. The V end was cut by 5 bases, the J end by 9 bases, with 17 bases between.

This clonotype was seen a handful of times. V gene TRBV9 combines with J gene TRBJ2-3; D possibly corresponds to TRBD2 (5 bases). V was pared by 1 base and J by 1 base, with 10 bases between. Germline CDR1 reads SGDLS; CDR2 reads YYNGEE. This CDR3 is built from 15 residues. The DNA for the CDR3 is TGTGCCAGCAGCGTACTAGGGCGGGGCACAGATACGCAGTATTTT. Protein sequence: CASSVLGRGTDTQYF. Looking up the rest from reference TRBV9 and TRBJ2-3 gives the full variable domain: DSGVTQTPKHLITATGQRVTLRCSPRSGDLSVYWYQQSLDQGLQFLIQYYNGEERAKGNILERFSAQQFPDLHSELNLSSLELGDSALYFCASSVLGRGTDTQYFGPGTRLTVL.

V usage is TRBV4-3 and J usage is TRBJ2-1; tentatively, D is TRBD1 or TRBD2 (7 bases each). In germline, CDR1 is LGHNA, CDR2 YSLEER. This CDR3 comprises 15 residues. V was pared by 0 bases and J by 13 bases, with 19 bases between. The CDR3 loop is CASSQDSGTAGTQFF. CDR3 DNA: TGCGCCAGCAGCCAAGATTCCGGGACAGCGGGGACTCAGTTCTTC.

This sequence joins TRBV11-2 and TRBJ2-7, with a tentative D call TRBD2 (5 bases). The better agreement between TRBJ2-5 and the DNA end casts doubt on the J call. CDR3 length: 15 amino acids. CDR1 is SGHAT and CDR2 is FQNNGV in the germline V gene. This chain's CDR3 is CASSLVGGLRETQYF. The CDR3, as DNA: TGTGCCAGCAGCTTAGTCGGCGGACTCCGGGAGACCCAGTACTTC.

The chain combines TRBV19 with TRBJ2-1; 7 bases are a match to TRBD2. CDR1 and CDR2 from the germline V gene are LNHDA and SQIVND (reference sequence). The CDR3 is made up of 15 amino acids. The V gene end was trimmed by 1 base and the J gene end by 4 bases; junction bases not matched to a gene: 4. In DNA, the CDR3 is TGTGCCAGTAGTATAGTCCGAGCGGGGTACAATGAGCAGTTCTTC. Encoded protein: CASSIVRAGYNEQFF.

This clonotype was found once. The junction does not match germline at one end; this may be a read error. This chain connects TRBV12-5 to TRBJ1-1; D unresolved. Germline CDR1 LGHNT, CDR2 FRNRAP. The CDR3 contains 16 residues. The CDR3 protein is CVSGSTLLAMNTEAFF. The CDR3 region has the DNA TGTGTTAGTGGTTCAACCTTACTGGCAATGAACACTGAAGCTTTCTTT. Complete variable domain (other parts from reference TRBV12-5 and TRBJ1-1): DARVTQTPRHKVTEMGQEVTMRCQPILGHNTVFWYRQTMMQGLELLAYFRNRAPLDDSGMPKDRFSAEMPDATLATLKIQPSEPRDSAVYFCVSGSTLLAMNTEAFFGQGTRLTVV.

The chain combines TRBV28 with TRBJ1-2, with TRBD1 identical over 7 bases. The CDR3 loop spans 16 amino acids. The V segment lost 6 bases and the J segment 0 bases; nucleotides outside the gene matches: 10. Germline V gene data show CDR1 as MDHEN and CDR2 as SYDVKM. CDR3 sequence (DNA): TGTGCCAGCAGGGGACCGGGACAGTACTCTAACTATGGCTACACCTTC. Translating gives CASRGPGQYSNYGYTF.

This sequence joins TRBV4-1 and TRBJ2-3; D possibly uses TRBD1 or TRBD2 (5 bases each). Trimming removed 0 bases from V and 4 bases from J, with 11 bases in between. The germline CDR1 and CDR2 sequences are MGHRA and YSYEKL. This CDR3 has 15 residues. CDR3 coding DNA: TGCGCCAGCAGCCAAGAGGAACGGGGACCAGATACGCAGTATTTT. It codes for CASSQEERGPDTQYF.

Concerning this clonotype itself: The junction does not match germline at one end; this may be a read error. J is TRBJ2-1 and V is TRBV20-1, with 14 nucleotides matching TRBD2. Germline V gene data show CDR1 as DFQATT and CDR2 as SNEGSKA (reference sequence). CDR3 size: 16 residues. The CDR3 protein is CSARPGLAGAHNGQFF. For the CDR3, the DNA is TGCAGTGCGAGACCGGGACTAGCGGGAGCTCACAATGGGCAGTTCTTC.

V and J are TRBV10-3 and TRBJ1-3; TRBD1 aligns across 7 bases. Germline-derived CDR1 and CDR2 are ENHRY and SYGVKD. The length of the CDR3 is 15 residues. V shed 3 bases and J 0 bases; nucleotides not matched to a gene: 2. The CDR3 DNA reads as TGTGCCATCAGTGATTGGGACAGCTCTGGAAACACCATATATTTT. Amino acids: CAISDWDSSGNTIYF.

The chain joins TRBV20-1 to TRBJ2-7, with D perhaps matching TRBD2 (6 bases). V was trimmed by 0 bases and J by 0 bases, leaving 15 bases between them. The CDR3 contains 16 residues. CDR1 is DFQATT and CDR2 is SNEGSKA in the germline V gene (reference sequence). The CDR3 DNA is TGCAGTGCTAGAGATTTGGAGGGGCAAAGCTCCTACGAGCAGTACTTC. Protein: CSARDLEGQSSYEQYF.

V gene TRBV20-1 combines with J gene TRBJ2-7; a weak D match, TRBD1 (5 bases). Trimming took off 3 bases at V and 5 bases at J, with 14 bases between the two ends. The CDR3 totals 13 residues. In germline, CDR1 is DFQATT, CDR2 SNEGSKA (reference sequence). In DNA, the CDR3 is TGCAGTGCTAGTAATGGACAATACGACGAGCAGTACTTC. Its protein is CSASNGQYDEQYF.

With regard to this clonotype: One end of the junction is discordant with germline, which a read error may explain. V and J are TRBV12-3 or TRBV12-4 and TRBJ1-1, with D hard to call. This CDR3 contains 11 residues. The CDR3 region has the DNA TGTGTCAGCAGTTTGTCCAGTGAAGCTTTCTTT. It translates to CVSSLSSEAFF.

This clonotype showed up just a few times. In DNA form, the CDR3 reads TGTGCCAGCAGCTTCCGCGGGAGTCTAGATACGCAGTATTTT. As protein: CASSFRGSLDTQYF. The chain links TRBV11-3 to TRBJ2-3, with 7 positions matching TRBD2. Germline V gene data show CDR1 as SGHNT and CDR2 as YENEEA. The V segment lost 3 bases and the J segment 5 bases; nucleotides outside the gene matches: 5. The CDR3 extends over 14 amino acids.